This passage covers 5 T cell receptor beta chains from one sample sequenced in a study of OX40 agonist ivuxolimab in advanced cancers. Sequencing was performed with immunoSEQ multiplex PCR; in TCRdb, only in-frame clones are kept and a portion is missing. The data hold tens of thousands of clones, with approximately 91% observed a single time. This material consisted of CD4+ or CD8+ T cells sorted from blood, taken in a trial of the OX40 agonist ivuxolimab. The receptors come from an adult with an advanced solid tumor such as melanoma, head and neck, liver or kidney cancer.

V usage is TRBV11-3 and J usage is TRBJ2-3; D not resolved. V lost 1 base, J lost 6 bases, and 11 bases lay in between. Germline lookup yields CDR1 SGHNT and CDR2 YENEEA. The CDR3 is 14 amino acids. CDR3 bases: TGTGCCAGCAGCTTAGGCACCAGAGATGATACGCAGTATTTT. This encodes CASSLGTRDDTQYF.

V gene TRBV19 combines with J gene TRBJ2-3; TRBD2 matches at 10 bases. J was trimmed by 5 bases and V by 8 bases; bases with no gene match: 13. Looked up from germline, CDR1 is LNHDA and CDR2 is SQIVND (reference sequence). The CDR3 has 16 amino acids. The CDR3 region is CASSFLSGGKGDTQYF. In nucleotides, the CDR3 is TGTGCCAGTTCTTTCCTTAGCGGGGGGAAAGGAGATACGCAGTATTTT.

The chain recombines TRBV7-3 with TRBJ2-2; TRBD1 aligns across 9 bases. The CDR3 extends over 18 amino acids. Germline V gives CDR1 SGHTA, CDR2 FQGTGA. V was clipped by 1 base and J by 4 bases; unmatched bases: 10. CDR3 protein: CASSLRGRTGGGTGELFF. CDR3 DNA sequence: TGTGCCAGCAGCTTAAGAGGCCGTACAGGGGGCGGCACCGGGGAGCTGTTTTTT.

This CDR3 is CSVAAYNTGELFF. In nucleotides, the CDR3 is TGCAGCGTGGCAGCGTATAACACCGGGGAGCTGTTTTTT. The chain links TRBV29-1 to TRBJ2-2; no clear D. The V gene lost 6 bases and the J gene lost 2 bases, with 10 bases spanning the gap. The CDR3 has 13 amino acids. The V gene's germline CDR1 is SQVTM and CDR2 ANQGSEA.

The J gene is TRBJ1-5, the V gene TRBV6-6; no definite D call. The V end was cut by 8 bases, the J end by 4 bases, with 9 bases between. From germline, CDR1 is MNHNY and CDR2 SVGAGI (reference sequence). The CDR3 is 12 residues long. CDR3 DNA sequence: TGTGCCAGCCGTGAGAAGAATCAGCCCCAGCATTTT. It encodes CASREKNQPQHF.